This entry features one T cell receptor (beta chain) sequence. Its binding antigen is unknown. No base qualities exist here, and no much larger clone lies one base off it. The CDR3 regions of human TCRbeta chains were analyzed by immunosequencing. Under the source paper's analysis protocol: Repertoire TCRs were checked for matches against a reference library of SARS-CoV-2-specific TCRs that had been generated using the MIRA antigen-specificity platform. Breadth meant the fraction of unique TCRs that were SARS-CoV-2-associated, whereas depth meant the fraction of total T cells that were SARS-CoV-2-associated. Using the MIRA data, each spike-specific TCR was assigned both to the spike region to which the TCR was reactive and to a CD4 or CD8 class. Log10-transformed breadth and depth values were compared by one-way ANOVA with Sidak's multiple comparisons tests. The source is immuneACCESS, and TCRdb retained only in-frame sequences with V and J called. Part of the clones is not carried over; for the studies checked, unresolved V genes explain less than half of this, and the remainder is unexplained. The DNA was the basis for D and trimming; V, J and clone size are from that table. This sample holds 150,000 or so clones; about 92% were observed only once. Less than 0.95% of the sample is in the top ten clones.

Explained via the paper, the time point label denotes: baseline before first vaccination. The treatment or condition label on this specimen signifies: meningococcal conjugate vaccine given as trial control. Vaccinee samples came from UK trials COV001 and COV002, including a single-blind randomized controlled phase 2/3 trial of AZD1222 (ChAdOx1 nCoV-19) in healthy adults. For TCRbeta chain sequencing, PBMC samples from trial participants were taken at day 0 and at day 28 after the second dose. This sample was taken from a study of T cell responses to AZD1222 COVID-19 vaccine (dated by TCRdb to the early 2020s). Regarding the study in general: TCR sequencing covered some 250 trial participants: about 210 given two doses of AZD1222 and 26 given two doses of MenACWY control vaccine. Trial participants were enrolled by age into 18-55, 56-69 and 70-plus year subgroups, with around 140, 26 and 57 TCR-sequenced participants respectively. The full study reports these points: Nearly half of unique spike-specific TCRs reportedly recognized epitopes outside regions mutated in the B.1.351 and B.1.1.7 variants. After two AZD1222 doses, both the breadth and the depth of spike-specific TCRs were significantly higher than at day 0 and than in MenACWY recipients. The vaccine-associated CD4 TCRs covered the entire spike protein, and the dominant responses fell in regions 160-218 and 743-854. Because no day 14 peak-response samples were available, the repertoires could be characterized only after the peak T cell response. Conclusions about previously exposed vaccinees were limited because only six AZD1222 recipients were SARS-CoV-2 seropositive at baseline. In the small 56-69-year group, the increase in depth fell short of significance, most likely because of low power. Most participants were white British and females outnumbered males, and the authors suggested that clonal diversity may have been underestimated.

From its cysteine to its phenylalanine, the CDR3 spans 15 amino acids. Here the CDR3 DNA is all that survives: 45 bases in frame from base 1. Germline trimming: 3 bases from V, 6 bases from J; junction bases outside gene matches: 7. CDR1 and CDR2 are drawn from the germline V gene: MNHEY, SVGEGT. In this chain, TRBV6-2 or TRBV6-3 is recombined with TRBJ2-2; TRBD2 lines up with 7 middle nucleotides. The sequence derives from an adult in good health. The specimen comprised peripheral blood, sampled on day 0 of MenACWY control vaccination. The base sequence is TGTGCCAGCAGTTATCCTCGGGGGGAGTCCGGGGAGCTGTTTTTT. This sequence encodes CASSYPRGESGELFF.